Given below is one T cell receptor beta chain in context. What it binds is unknown. The protocol was immunoSEQ multiplex PCR, while the TCRdb copy is restricted to in-frame clones and leaves out a portion. The table shows hundreds of thousands of clones, with over 75% occurring only once. Trimming left V 7 bases short and J 6 bases short, with 7 bases between. Germline assignment: CDR1 DFQATT and CDR2 SNEGSKA (reference sequence). The CDR3 runs to 10 residues. These data are taken from a study of Ad26.COV2.S vaccination and SARS-CoV-2 variants. General study points: Placebo recipients showed lower spike-specific TCR breadth than vaccinees.

Described treatment: some 20 received Ad26.COV2.S at low or high dose, single or two shots; five or six received placebo; per-sample allocation not given. Samples came from day 63 after the first vaccine or placebo injection. The TCR sequence derives from a person between 18 and 59 years old who received the Ad26.COV2.S COVID-19 vaccine or a placebo. The sequencing here drew on peripheral blood, taken in a trial of Ad26.COV2.S vaccine versus placebo. This chain links TRBV20-1 with TRBJ2-1; D remains ambiguous. The CDR3 DNA reads TGCAGTGTCTTCCTCAATGAGCAGTTCTTC. Protein product: CSVFLNEQFF.